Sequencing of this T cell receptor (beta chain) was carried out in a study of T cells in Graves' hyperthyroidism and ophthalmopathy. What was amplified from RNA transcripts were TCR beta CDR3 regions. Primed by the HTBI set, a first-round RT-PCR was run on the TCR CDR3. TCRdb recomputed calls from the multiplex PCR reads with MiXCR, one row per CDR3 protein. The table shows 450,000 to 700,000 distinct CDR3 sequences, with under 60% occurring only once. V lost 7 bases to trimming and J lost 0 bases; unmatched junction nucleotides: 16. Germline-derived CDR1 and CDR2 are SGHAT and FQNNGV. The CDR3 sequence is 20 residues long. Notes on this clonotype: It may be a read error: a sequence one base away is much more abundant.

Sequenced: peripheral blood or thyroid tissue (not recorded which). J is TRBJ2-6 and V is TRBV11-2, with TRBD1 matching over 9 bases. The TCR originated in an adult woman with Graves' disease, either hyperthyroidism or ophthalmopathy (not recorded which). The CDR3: CASKGFLRDREYSGANVLTF. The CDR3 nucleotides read TGTGCCAGCAAAGGATTCCTCCGGGACAGGGAGTACTCTGGGGCCAACGTCCTGACTTTC.